The 19 T cell receptor beta chains presented below share a single source sample, sequenced in a study of vaccination effects on CD4 cells after COVID-19. Some clones are missing from TCRdb's copy, which holds only in-frame ones; the method was immunoSEQ multiplex PCR. Of 30,000 to 35,000 clones listed, around 73% are singletons. Antigen-specific CD4+ T cells expanded by the ViraFEST assay with viral peptide pools were then sequenced. Isolating CD4+ T cells followed around nine days of culture. The study found no prior SARS-CoV-2 infection in the vaccine recipients, who tested negative for nucleocapsid antibodies. These receptors' targets are unknown. The material sequenced was CD4+ T cells from PBMCs cultured with HCoV-OC43 spike peptides, taken before COVID-19 vaccination. Stated subset: HCoV-OC43 spike overlapping peptide pool stimulation. The receptors stem from a human donor who received a COVID-19 vaccine.

The chain employs TRBV2 and TRBJ1-5; 9 nucleotides line up with TRBD1. Losses at the gene ends were 6 bases for V and 0 bases for J; bases not matched to a gene: 9. In germline, CDR1 is SNHLY, CDR2 FYNNEI. CDR3 length equals 17 residues. CDR3 bases: TGTGCCAGCAGGCCGGGACAGGGTGTATATAGCAATCAGCCCCAGCATTTT. It translates to CASRPGQGVYSNQPQHF.

The rearrangement joins TRBV19 to TRBJ1-1, with D perhaps TRBD1 (5 bases). V was shortened by 3 bases and J by 0 bases, with 20 bases between the two germline ends. Germline V CDR1 and CDR2: LNHDA, SQIVND (reference sequence). CDR3 length: 18 amino acids. As DNA, the CDR3 is TGTGCCAGTAGTATGGGGTATGGGGGGGGAATGATGAACACTGAAGCTTTCTTT. Amino acid sequence: CASSMGYGGGMMNTEAFF.

About this clone: Given a much more abundant clone one base away, this may be a read error. This chain links TRBV11-2 with TRBJ2-3, with no clear D. The germline V and J ends were trimmed by 7 bases and 0 bases, with 5 bases remaining between them. Germline-derived CDR1 and CDR2 are SGHAT and FQNNGV. This CDR3 is built from 12 residues. In DNA form, the CDR3 reads TGTGCCAGCACCTCTAGCACAGATACGCAGTATTTT. Translated: CASTSSTDTQYF. Filled out from reference TRBV11-2 and TRBJ2-3, the complete variable domain reads EAGVAQSPRYKIIEKRQSVAFWCNPISGHATLYWYQQILGQGPKLLIQFQNNGVVDDSQLPKDRFSAERLKGVDSTLKIQPAKLEDSAVYLCASTSSTDTQYFGPGTRLTVL.

The chain joins TRBV6-6 to TRBJ1-2, with a weak D call TRBD1 (5 bases). The CDR3 runs 13 residues. CDR1 is MNHNY, CDR2 SVGAGI, per germline (reference sequence). The germline V and J ends were trimmed by 6 bases and 3 bases, with 11 bases remaining between them. The DNA of the CDR3 is TGTGCCAGCAGCCTCCAGGGAGACTATGGCTACACCTTC. This sequence encodes CASSLQGDYGYTF.

In nucleotides, the CDR3 is TGTGCCAGCAGCCAGGGACAGGGGGCGCTCACTGAAGCTTTCTTT. Protein product: CASSQGQGALTEAFF. The rearrangement joins TRBV7-3 to TRBJ1-1; 12 bases fit TRBD1. Germline CDR1 is SGHTA and CDR2 is FQGTGA. This CDR3 region has 15 residues. V lost 5 bases to trimming and J lost 4 bases; unmatched junction nucleotides: 5.

The chain combines TRBV7-2 with TRBJ2-7; possible D gene TRBD2, 6 bases. The V end lost 1 base, the J end lost 4 bases, and 11 bases lay between the germline ends. The CDR3 runs 14 residues. Germline V gene lookup returns CDR1 SGHTA and CDR2 FQGNSA. The CDR3 reads CASSLVEGGYEQYF. DNA for the CDR3: TGTGCCAGCAGCTTAGTGGAGGGCGGTTACGAGCAGTACTTC. The variable domain in full, with the rest retrieved from reference TRBV7-2 and TRBJ2-7, is GAGVSQSPSNKVTEKGKDVELRCDPISGHTALYWYRQSLGQGLEFLIYFQGNSAPDKSGLPSDRFSAERTGGSVSTLTIQRTQQEDSAVYLCASSLVEGGYEQYFGPGTRLTVT.

This chain links TRBV18 with TRBJ1-6; tentatively, D is TRBD1 (6 bases). The V gene's germline CDR1 is KGHSH and CDR2 LQKENI. Trimming left V 1 base short and J 10 bases short, with 11 bases between. CDR3 length: 14 residues. For the CDR3, the DNA is TGTGCCAGCTCACCACAAACAGGGCGGTCACCCCTCCACTTT. This translates into CASSPQTGRSPLHF.

V is TRBV7-6 and J is TRBJ1-2; D gene uncertain. This CDR3 is built from 16 residues. Germline V lookup: CDR1 SGHVS, CDR2 FNYEAQ. Trimming left V 3 bases short and J 6 bases short, with 20 bases between. DNA for the CDR3: TGTGCCAGCAGCTTGTGGCGGACCCCTAATATGGATGGCTACACCTTC. It yields the protein CASSLWRTPNMDGYTF.

The rearrangement links TRBV7-2 to TRBJ1-2; D remains ambiguous. Germline CDR1 is SGHTA and CDR2 is FQGNSA. The V end lost 3 bases, the J end lost 6 bases, and 11 bases lay between the germline ends. CDR3 size: 13 residues. The chain's CDR3 is CASSFDPGDGYTF. CDR3 nucleotide sequence: TGTGCCAGCAGCTTCGACCCAGGAGATGGCTACACCTTC.

V is TRBV5-1 and J is TRBJ1-3, with D possibly TRBD1 on 5 matching bases. V was clipped by 1 base and J by 0 bases, with 20 bases between them. CDR1 SGHRS and CDR2 YFSETQ come from the germline V gene. The CDR3 totals 19 residues. DNA for the CDR3: TGCGCCAGCAGCTTGAACGGTGGTGAGGGGACCCGCTCTGGAAACACCATATATTTT. It specifies CASSLNGGEGTRSGNTIYF.

The chain carries TRBV28 and TRBJ1-4, with D perhaps TRBD1 (5 bases). Trimming removed 5 bases at V and 8 bases at J, with 15 bases between. Germline CDR1 reads MDHEN; CDR2 reads SYDVKM. The CDR3 extends over 14 amino acids. The DNA of the CDR3 is TGTGCCAGCAGTCTGGGGGGACGGTTGGAAAAACTGTTTTTT. It translates to CASSLGGRLEKLFF.

This clone was observed a single time. V usage is TRBV9 and J usage is TRBJ1-2; the D is unclear. Trimming left V 4 bases short and J 2 bases short, with 9 bases between. CDR3 length equals 13 residues. Per germline, CDR1 SGDLS and CDR2 YYNGEE. The CDR3 DNA is TGTGCCAGCAGCCCGTCGGGAAACTATGGCTACACCTTC. This gives the protein CASSPSGNYGYTF. Filled out from reference TRBV9 and TRBJ1-2, the complete variable domain reads DSGVTQTPKHLITATGQRVTLRCSPRSGDLSVYWYQQSLDQGLQFLIQYYNGEERAKGNILERFSAQQFPDLHSELNLSSLELGDSALYFCASSPSGNYGYTFGSGTRLTVV.

The chain combines TRBV7-2 with TRBJ2-3; TRBD2 matches at 7 bases. The V gene's germline CDR1 is SGHTA and CDR2 FQGNSA. CDR3 length equals 15 residues. V gave up 4 bases and J gave up 1 base; unmatched junction bases: 5. The CDR3 DNA reads as TGTGCCAGCAGCTCACTAGCGAGTGGCACAGATACGCAGTATTTT. Residues: CASSSLASGTDTQYF.

The genes are TRBV12-3 or TRBV12-4 and TRBJ1-1; D may be TRBD1 (6 bases). This CDR3 region has 13 residues. Trimming removed 6 bases at V and 0 bases at J, with 8 bases between. The CDR3, as DNA: TGTGCCAGCAGAACAGGGATGAACACTGAAGCTTTCTTT. Its translation: CASRTGMNTEAFF.

The DNA of the CDR3 is TGTGCCAGCAGCCCGGGCAGGTCCGGGGTGAACACTGAAGCTTTCTTT. It encodes CASSPGRSGVNTEAFF. V usage is TRBV5-4 and J usage is TRBJ1-1; D uncertain. CDR1 is SGHNT, CDR2 YYREEE, per germline (reference sequence). The CDR3 loop spans 16 amino acids. Trimming removed 4 bases at V and 0 bases at J, with 16 bases between.

V gene TRBV19 combines with J gene TRBJ1-2; 9 nucleotides align to TRBD1. The CDR3 sequence is 13 residues long. CDR1 LNHDA and CDR2 SQIVND come from the germline V gene (reference sequence). The ends lost 5 bases at V and 4 bases at J; junction bases unmatched: 2. CDR3 bases: TGTGCCAGTAGTGGGACAGGGTCCTATGGCTACACCTTC. Its protein product is CASSGTGSYGYTF.

The rearrangement links TRBV5-8 to TRBJ2-2; D uncertain. The V gene's germline CDR1 is SGHTS and CDR2 YDEGEE. The CDR3 runs 14 residues. Deletions cut 0 bases from V and 1 base from J, with 4 bases between. In DNA form, the CDR3 reads TGTGCCAGCAGCTTGGCCCAGAACACCGGGGAGCTGTTTTTT. Translating it yields CASSLAQNTGELFF.

This clone showed up just a few times. V gene TRBV10-3 combines with J gene TRBJ2-2; D is unclear. The CDR3 has 14 amino acids. V was cut by 3 bases and J by 4 bases, with 9 bases left in between. Germline V gene data show CDR1 as ENHRY and CDR2 as SYGVKD. The CDR3 loop reads CAISEGIGTGELFF. CDR3 bases: TGTGCCATCAGTGAAGGGATTGGCACCGGGGAGCTGTTTTTT.

The V gene is TRBV7-2, the J gene TRBJ1-1, with D perhaps TRBD1 (5 bases). Germline CDR1 SGHTA, CDR2 FQGNSA. This CDR3 is 15 amino acids long. With 1 base removed from V and 5 bases from J, the gap between germline ends came to 14 bases. CDR3 sequence reads: CASSLELSGRTEAFF. In nucleotides, the CDR3 is TGTGCCAGCAGCTTAGAACTCTCAGGGAGGACTGAAGCTTTCTTT.